The present T cell receptor (beta chain) was sequenced within a study of blood T cell repertoires in COVID-19. V shed 3 bases and J shed 2 bases, with 21 bases lying between them. This CDR3 has 18 residues. Germline loops: CDR1 ENHRY, CDR2 SYGVKD. Method: immunoSEQ multiplex PCR; TCRdb's copy keeps in-frame clones and lacks some. The sample carries 100,000 to 150,000 clones, around 89% recorded once. The TCR sequence derives from a man aged 50 to 59 with active or convalescent COVID-19. The sequencing sample was made of peripheral blood. This chain connects TRBV10-3 to TRBJ2-3; D gene uncertain. The CDR3 region is CAISEVSSGFPHTDTQYF. The CDR3, as DNA: TGTGCCATCAGTGAAGTTTCTTCGGGTTTCCCACACACAGATACGCAGTATTTT.